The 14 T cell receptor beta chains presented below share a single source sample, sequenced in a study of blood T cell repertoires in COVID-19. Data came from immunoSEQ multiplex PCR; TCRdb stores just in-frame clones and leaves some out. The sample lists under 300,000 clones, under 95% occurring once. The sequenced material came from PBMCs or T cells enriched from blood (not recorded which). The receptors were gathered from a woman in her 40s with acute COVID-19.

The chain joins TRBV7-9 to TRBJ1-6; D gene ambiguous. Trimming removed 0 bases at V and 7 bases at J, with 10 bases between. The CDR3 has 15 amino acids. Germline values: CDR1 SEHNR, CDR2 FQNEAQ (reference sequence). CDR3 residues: CASSLAAGPNSPLHF. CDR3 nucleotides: TGTGCCAGCAGCTTAGCGGCAGGCCCAAATTCACCCCTCCACTTT.

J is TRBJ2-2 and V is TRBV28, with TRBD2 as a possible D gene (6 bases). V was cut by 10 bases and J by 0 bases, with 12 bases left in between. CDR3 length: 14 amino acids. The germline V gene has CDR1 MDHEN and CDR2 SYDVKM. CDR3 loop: CATSWGANTGELFF. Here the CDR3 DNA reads TGTGCCACCTCGTGGGGGGCGAACACCGGGGAGCTGTTTTTT.

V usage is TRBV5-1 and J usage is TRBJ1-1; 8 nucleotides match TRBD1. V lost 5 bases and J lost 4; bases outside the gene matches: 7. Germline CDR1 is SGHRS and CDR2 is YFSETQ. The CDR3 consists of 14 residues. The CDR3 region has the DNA TGCGCCAGCAGTCTCTCAGGGGGCCGCACTGAAGCTTTCTTT. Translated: CASSLSGGRTEAFF.

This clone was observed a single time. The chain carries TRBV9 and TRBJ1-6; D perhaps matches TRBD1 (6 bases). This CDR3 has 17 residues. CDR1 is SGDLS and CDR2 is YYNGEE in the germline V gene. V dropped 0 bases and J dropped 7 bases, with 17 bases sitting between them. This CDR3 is CASSVGPQGMRNSPLHF. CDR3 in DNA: TGTGCCAGCAGCGTAGGCCCTCAGGGGATGAGAAATTCACCCCTCCACTTT. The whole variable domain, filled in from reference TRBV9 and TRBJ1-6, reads DSGVTQTPKHLITATGQRVTLRCSPRSGDLSVYWYQQSLDQGLQFLIQYYNGEERAKGNILERFSAQQFPDLHSELNLSSLELGDSALYFCASSVGPQGMRNSPLHFGNGTRLTVT.

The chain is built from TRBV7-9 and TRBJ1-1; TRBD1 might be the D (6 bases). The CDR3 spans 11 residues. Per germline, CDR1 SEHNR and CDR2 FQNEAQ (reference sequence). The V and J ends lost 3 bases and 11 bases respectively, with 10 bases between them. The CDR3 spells CASSFQGRAFF. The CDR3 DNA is TGTGCCAGCAGCTTTCAGGGGCGCGCTTTCTTT.

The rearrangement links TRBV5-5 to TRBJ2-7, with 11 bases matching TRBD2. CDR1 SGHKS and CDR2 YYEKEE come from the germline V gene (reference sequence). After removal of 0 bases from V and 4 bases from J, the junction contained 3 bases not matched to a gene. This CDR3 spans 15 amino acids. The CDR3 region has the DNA TGTGCCAGCAGCTTGGAGGGACTAGCGGTATACGAGCAGTACTTC. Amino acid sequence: CASSLEGLAVYEQYF.

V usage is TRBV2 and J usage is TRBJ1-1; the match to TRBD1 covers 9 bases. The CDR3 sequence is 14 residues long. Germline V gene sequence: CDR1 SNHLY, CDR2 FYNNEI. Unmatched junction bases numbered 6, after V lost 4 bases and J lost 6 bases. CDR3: CASSVQGQGSEAFF. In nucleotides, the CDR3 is TGTGCCAGCAGTGTACAGGGACAGGGCTCTGAAGCTTTCTTT.

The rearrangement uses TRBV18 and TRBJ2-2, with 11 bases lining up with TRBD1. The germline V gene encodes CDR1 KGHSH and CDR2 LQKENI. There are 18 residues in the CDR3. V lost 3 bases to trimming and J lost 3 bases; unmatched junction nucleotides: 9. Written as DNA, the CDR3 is TGTGCCAGCTCACCGGACAGGGGGCGACTGGGGGACACCGGGGAGCTGTTTTTT. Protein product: CASSPDRGRLGDTGELFF.

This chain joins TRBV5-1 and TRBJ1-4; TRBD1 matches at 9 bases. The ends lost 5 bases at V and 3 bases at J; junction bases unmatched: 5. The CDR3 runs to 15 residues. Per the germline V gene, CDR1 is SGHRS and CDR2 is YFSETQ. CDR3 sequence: CASREGTGPNEKLFF. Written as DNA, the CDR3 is TGCGCCAGCAGGGAGGGGACAGGGCCTAATGAAAAACTGTTTTTT.

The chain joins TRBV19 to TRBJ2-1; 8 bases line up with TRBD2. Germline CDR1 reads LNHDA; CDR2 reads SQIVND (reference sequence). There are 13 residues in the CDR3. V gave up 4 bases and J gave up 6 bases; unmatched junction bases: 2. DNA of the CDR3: TGTGCCAGTAGTACGGGACTAGGCAATGAGCAGTTCTTC. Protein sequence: CASSTGLGNEQFF.

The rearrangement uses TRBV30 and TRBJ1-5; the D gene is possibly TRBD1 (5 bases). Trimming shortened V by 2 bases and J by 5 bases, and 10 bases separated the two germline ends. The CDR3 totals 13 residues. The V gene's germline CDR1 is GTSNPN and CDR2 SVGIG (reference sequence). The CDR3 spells CAWSPGNDQPQHF. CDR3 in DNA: TGTGCCTGGAGTCCAGGGAATGATCAGCCCCAGCATTTT.

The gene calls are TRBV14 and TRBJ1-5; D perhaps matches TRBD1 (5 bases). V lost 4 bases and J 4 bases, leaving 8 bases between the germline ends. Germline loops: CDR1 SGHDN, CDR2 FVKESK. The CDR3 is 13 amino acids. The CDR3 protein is CASSPDRNQPQHF. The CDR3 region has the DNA TGTGCCAGCAGCCCCGACAGAAATCAGCCCCAGCATTTT.

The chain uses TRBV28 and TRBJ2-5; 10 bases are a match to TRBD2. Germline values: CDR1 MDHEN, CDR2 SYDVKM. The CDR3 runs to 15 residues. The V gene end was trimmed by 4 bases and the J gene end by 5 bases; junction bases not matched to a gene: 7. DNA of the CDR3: TGTGCCAGCAGTTCGCCGGGACTAGCGAGGGAGACCCAGTACTTC. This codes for CASSSPGLARETQYF.

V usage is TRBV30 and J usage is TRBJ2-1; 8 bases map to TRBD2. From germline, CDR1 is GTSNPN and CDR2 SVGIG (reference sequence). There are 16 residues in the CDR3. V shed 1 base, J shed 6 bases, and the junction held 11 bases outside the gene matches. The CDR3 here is CAWSEGTGTRGNEQFF. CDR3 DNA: TGTGCCTGGAGTGAGGGGACCGGGACTAGGGGCAATGAGCAGTTCTTC.